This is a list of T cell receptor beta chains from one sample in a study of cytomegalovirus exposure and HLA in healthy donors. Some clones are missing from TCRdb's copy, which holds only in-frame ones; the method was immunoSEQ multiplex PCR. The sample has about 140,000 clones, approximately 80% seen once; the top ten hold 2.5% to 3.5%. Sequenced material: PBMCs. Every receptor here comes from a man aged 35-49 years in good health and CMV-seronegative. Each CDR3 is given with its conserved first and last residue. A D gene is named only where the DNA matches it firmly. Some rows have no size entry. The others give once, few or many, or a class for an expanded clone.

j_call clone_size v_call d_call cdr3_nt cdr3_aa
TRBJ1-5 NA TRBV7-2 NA TGTGCCAGCAGCTTTTGGGGGCAGCCGGGCAATCAGCCCCAGCATTTT CASSFWGQPGNQPQHF
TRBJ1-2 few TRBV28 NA TGTGCCAGCAGTCCCGGGACATCTAACTATGGCTACACCTTC CASSPGTSNYGYTF
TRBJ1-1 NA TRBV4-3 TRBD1 TGCGCCAGCAGACGGACAGGGAGGGTCACTGAAGCTTTCTTT CASRRTGRVTEAFF
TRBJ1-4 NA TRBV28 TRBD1 TGTGCCAGCGGACAGGGGAATATTGAAAAACTGTTTTTT CASGQGNIEKLFF
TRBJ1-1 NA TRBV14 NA TGTGCCAGCAGCCAAGATTTGGACAGAGGGAATACTGAAGCTTTCTTT CASSQDLDRGNTEAFF
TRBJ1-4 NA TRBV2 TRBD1 TGTGCCAGCAGTGATTTGGGGACAGGGGTCGAAAAACTGTTTTTT CASSDLGTGVEKLFF
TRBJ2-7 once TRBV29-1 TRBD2 TGCAGCGCTCTGACTAGCGGGAGGTCAGTCTCCTACGAGCAGTACTTC CSALTSGRSVSYEQYF
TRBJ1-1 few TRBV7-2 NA TGTGCCAGCAGCACCAGACGGGGGAACACTGAAGCTTTCTTT CASSTRRGNTEAFF
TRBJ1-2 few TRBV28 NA TGTGCCAGCAGTTTGGCCGGGACAAGTAATGGCTACACCTTC CASSLAGTSNGYTF
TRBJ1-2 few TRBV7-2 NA TGTGCCAGCAGCCACGGAGCGGGGAACTATGGCTACACCTTC CASSHGAGNYGYTF
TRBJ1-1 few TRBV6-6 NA TGTGCCAGCAGTTACGGGCCCACGGGAGGGAACACTGAAGCTTTCTTT CASSYGPTGGNTEAFF
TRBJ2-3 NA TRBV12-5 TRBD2 TGTGCTAGTGGTTGGGGGACTAGGACAGATACGCAGTATTTT CASGWGTRTDTQYF
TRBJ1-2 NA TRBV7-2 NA TGTGCCAGCAGCTTAGCGAACAGAAACTATGGCTACACCTTC CASSLANRNYGYTF
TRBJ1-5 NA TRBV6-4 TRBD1 TGTGCCAGCTCATCTGACAGGGGGGATCAGCCCCAGCATTTT CASSSDRGDQPQHF
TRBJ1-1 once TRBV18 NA TGTGCCAGCTCACCAGCCGGGACTAACACTGAAGCTTTCTTT CASSPAGTNTEAFF
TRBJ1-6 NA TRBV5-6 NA TGTGCCAGCAGCTCACAGGAAAGCTCCTATAATTCACCCCTCCACTTT CASSSQESSYNSPLHF
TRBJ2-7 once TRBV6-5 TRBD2 TGTGCCAGCAGCTACGGGGGGGAAGGCTACGAGCAGTACTTC CASSYGGEGYEQYF
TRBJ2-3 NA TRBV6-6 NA TGTGCCAGCAGTTCACCTCGGGGGGCGAGCACAGATACGCAGTATTTT CASSSPRGASTDTQYF
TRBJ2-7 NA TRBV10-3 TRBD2 TGTGCCATCAGTGACACTAGCGGGGTTTACGAGCAGTACTTC CAISDTSGVYEQYF
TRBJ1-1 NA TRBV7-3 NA TGTGCCAGCAGCTCAGGGGTGAACACTGAAGCTTTCTTT CASSSGVNTEAFF
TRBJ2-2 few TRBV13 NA TGTGCCAGCAGTTTGAACAGACATAGGGGGGAGCTGTTTTTT CASSLNRHRGELFF
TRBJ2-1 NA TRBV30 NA TGTGCCTGGAGAGGACAGATCGGACGTGAGCAGTTCTTC CAWRGQIGREQFF
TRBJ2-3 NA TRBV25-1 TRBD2 TGTGCCAGCAGTGAAGGGCTAGCGGCAGATACGCAGTATTTT CASSEGLAADTQYF
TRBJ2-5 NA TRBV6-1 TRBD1 TGTGCCAGCAGATTGACAGGGGCGGGAGAGACCCAGTACTTC CASRLTGAGETQYF
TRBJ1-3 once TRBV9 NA TGTGCCAGCAGCGTAGCGTCGGACAGCTTTCTCTCTGGAAACACCATATATTTT CASSVASDSFLSGNTIYF
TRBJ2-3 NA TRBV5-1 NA TGCGCCAGCAGCTTAGGGGTGGGAGATACGCAGTATTTT CASSLGVGDTQYF
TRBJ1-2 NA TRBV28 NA TGTGCCAGCAGTTCGAACTATGGCTACACCTTC CASSSNYGYTF
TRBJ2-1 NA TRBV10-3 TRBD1 TGTGCCATCAGACAGGGACAGGACCAAAATGAGCAGTTCTTC CAIRQGQDQNEQFF
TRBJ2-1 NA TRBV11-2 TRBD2 TGTGCCAGCAGCGCTAGGACTAGCGGTTACAATGAGCAGTTCTTC CASSARTSGYNEQFF
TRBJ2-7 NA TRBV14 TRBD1 TGTGCCAGCAGCCATCGGACAGGAGTAATTTACGAGCAGTACTTC CASSHRTGVIYEQYF
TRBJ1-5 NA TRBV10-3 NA TGTGCCATCAGTGCCCCAGGGGGCAATCAGCCCCAGCATTTT CAISAPGGNQPQHF
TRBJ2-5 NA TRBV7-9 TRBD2 TGTGCCAGCAGCCCGGGACTAGCGGGTGAAGAGACCCAGTACTTC CASSPGLAGEETQYF
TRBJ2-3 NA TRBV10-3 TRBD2 TGTGCCATCAGTACAATGGTAGCGGGAGAAGATACGCAGTATTTT CAISTMVAGEDTQYF
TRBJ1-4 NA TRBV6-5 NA TGTGCCAGCAGTTCCGGTGTATCCTTTGTTAATGAAAAACTGTTTTTT CASSSGVSFVNEKLFF
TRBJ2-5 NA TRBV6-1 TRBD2 TGTGCCAGCAGTGAAGCGACTAGCGGGAGCCTGGGGGAGACCCAGTACTTC CASSEATSGSLGETQYF
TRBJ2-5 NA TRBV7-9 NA TGTGCCAGCAGCTCCGTTAGCCAAGAGACCCAGTACTTC CASSSVSQETQYF
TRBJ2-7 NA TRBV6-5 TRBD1 TGTGCCAGCAGTCTGGACAGGGACCTCTACGAGCAGTACTTC CASSLDRDLYEQYF